This T cell receptor beta chain was obtained from a study of identical twins. This clonotype has just a few counts. The antigen remains undetermined. A universal primer site came from template switching; cDNA carried unique molecular identifiers. TCRdb fed the 5' RACE reads into MiXCR, producing one record per CDR3 protein. The sample lists more than 350,000 distinct CDR3 sequences, approximately 8.7% occurring once. Study conclusions and caveats: For out-of-frame alpha sequences shared by twins, low generation probability was in excess.

The germline V gene encodes CDR1 MNHNY and CDR2 SVGAGI (reference sequence). V shed 0 bases, J shed 7 bases, and the junction held 3 bases outside the gene matches. The CDR3 covers 16 residues. The sample consisted of naive T cells sorted from blood. The chain couples TRBV6-6 to TRBJ2-1; 13 nucleotides line up with TRBD2. This receptor was taken from a woman aged 50 to 65 in good health. CDR3 DNA: TGTGCCAGCAGTTACTCGCGACTAGCGGGAGGTAATGAGCAGTTCTTC. This sequence encodes CASSYSRLAGGNEQFF.